The 22 T cell receptor beta chains below were found in one sample sequenced in a study of technical replicates of blood from a few donors. Some clones are missing from TCRdb's copy, which holds only in-frame ones; the method was immunoSEQ multiplex PCR. The profile shows tens of thousands of clones, around 95% of them singletons. Sequencing was performed on T cells isolated from PBMCs. These receptors came from a human donor in good health.

The chain couples TRBV5-1 to TRBJ2-7, with 9 bases aligning to TRBD2. The V and J ends lost 1 base and 6 bases, in that order; junction bases with no gene match: 8. There are 15 residues in the CDR3. Germline V gene data show CDR1 as SGHRS and CDR2 as YFSETQ. The CDR3 loop reads CASSLSPSGDGEQYF. The DNA for the CDR3 is TGCGCCAGCAGCTTGAGCCCTAGCGGGGACGGCGAGCAGTACTTC.

The rearrangement uses TRBV10-3 and TRBJ2-3, with D hard to call. Germline V gene data show CDR1 as ENHRY and CDR2 as SYGVKD. V lost 9 bases and J 4 bases, leaving 8 bases between the germline ends. The CDR3 runs to 11 residues. CDR3 sequence reads: CAIAVADTQYF. The CDR3, as DNA: TGTGCCATAGCTGTAGCAGATACGCAGTATTTT.

The rearrangement links TRBV5-5 to TRBJ2-1; 9 bases line up with TRBD2. The V gene end was trimmed by 6 bases and the J gene end by 6 bases; junction bases not matched to a gene: 7. The CDR3 loop spans 14 amino acids. Per the germline V gene, CDR1 is SGHKS and CDR2 is YYEKEE (reference sequence). The CDR3 DNA reads TGTGCCAGCACTATAGCGGGAGACGGCAATGAGCAGTTCTTC. Residues: CASTIAGDGNEQFF. The whole variable domain, filled in from reference TRBV5-5 and TRBJ2-1, reads DAGVTQSPTHLIKTRGQQVTLRCSPISGHKSVSWYQQVLGQGPQFIFQYYEKEERGRGNFPDRFSARQFPNYSSELNVNALLLGDSALYLCASTIAGDGNEQFFGPGTRLTVL.

The J gene is TRBJ2-6, the V gene TRBV28; D call uncertain. CDR1 MDHEN and CDR2 SYDVKM come from the germline V gene. Trimming cost V 6 bases and J 0 bases, with 9 bases left between them. The CDR3 has 15 amino acids. CDR3 protein: CASSLDSSGANVLTF. For the CDR3, the DNA is TGTGCCAGCAGCCTTGACTCCTCTGGGGCCAACGTCCTGACTTTC.

This clone has just one count. The chain combines TRBV5-1 with TRBJ2-3, with D perhaps TRBD1 (5 bases). Germline V CDR1 and CDR2: SGHRS, YFSETQ. The CDR3 loop spans 14 amino acids. V lost 0 bases and J lost 3, with 8 bases in between. The CDR3 loop is CASSLVGVTDTQYF. As DNA, the CDR3 is TGCGCCAGCAGCTTGGTAGGGGTTACAGATACGCAGTATTTT. The complete variable domain, with remaining parts taken from reference TRBV5-1 and TRBJ2-3, reads KAGVTQTPRYLIKTRGQQVTLSCSPISGHRSVSWYQQTPGQGLQFLFEYFSETQRNKGNFPGRFSGRQFSNSRSEMNVSTLELGDSALYLCASSLVGVTDTQYFGPGTRLTVL.

This sequence joins TRBV29-1 and TRBJ2-3; 7 positions match TRBD2. Germline lookup yields CDR1 SQVTM and CDR2 ANQGSEA. This CDR3 is 14 amino acids long. J lost 0 bases, V lost 5 bases, and 5 bases had no gene match. CDR3 DNA sequence: TGCAGCGTTTGCGTTAGCGGGAGCACAGATACGCAGTATTTT. Its protein product is CSVCVSGSTDTQYF.

The V call is TRBV5-6, the J call TRBJ1-1; D unresolved. This CDR3 spans 14 amino acids. V was trimmed by 0 bases and J by 4 bases, leaving 10 bases between them. Germline lookup yields CDR1 SGHDT and CDR2 YYEEEE. The CDR3 bases are TGTGCCAGCAGCTTGGTTGCGAGTGGCACTGAAGCTTTCTTT. This encodes CASSLVASGTEAFF.

The chain carries TRBV6-6 and TRBJ2-7, with D unresolved. The V and J ends lost 0 bases and 3 bases respectively, with 6 bases between them. The CDR3 has 13 amino acids. Germline V gene data show CDR1 as MNHNY and CDR2 as SVGAGI (reference sequence). This chain's CDR3 is CASSYSPLYEQYF. The CDR3 DNA is TGTGCCAGCAGTTACTCCCCCCTCTACGAGCAGTACTTC.

V and J are TRBV11-3 and TRBJ2-5; TRBD2 matches 15 bases. The ends lost 5 bases at V and 4 bases at J; junction bases unmatched: 5. The CDR3 covers 16 residues. Germline V gene sequence: CDR1 SGHNT, CDR2 YENEEA. DNA of the CDR3: TGTGCCAGCAGCCCGGGACTAGCGGGGGGATCAGAGACCCAGTACTTC. It yields the protein CASSPGLAGGSETQYF.

The chain couples TRBV6-1 to TRBJ1-4; D might be TRBD1 (5 bases). Germline V CDR1 and CDR2: MNHNS, SASEGT. CDR3 length equals 15 residues. V lost 2 bases, J lost 6 bases, and 13 bases lay in between. In DNA form, the CDR3 reads TGTGCCAGCAGTGAAAGGAGCCAGGGTTATGAAAAACTGTTTTTT. It specifies CASSERSQGYEKLFF.

The chain combines TRBV7-2 with TRBJ2-5; possible D gene TRBD2, 6 bases. CDR3 length: 14 residues. Looked up from germline, CDR1 is SGHTA and CDR2 is FQGNSA. V lost 4 bases and J 4 bases, leaving 13 bases between the germline ends. The CDR3: CASSWVGTSETQYF. CDR3 nucleotides: TGTGCCAGCAGCTGGGTGGGGACTTCAGAGACCCAGTACTTC.

This clone appeared once. The chain joins TRBV9 to TRBJ2-2, with D perhaps TRBD2 (5 bases). V lost 0 bases, J lost 4 bases, and 16 bases lay in between. This CDR3 comprises 17 residues. The germline V gene has CDR1 SGDLS and CDR2 YYNGEE. The CDR3, as DNA: TGTGCCAGCAGCGTAGCTTTAAAGGGAGCGTCCACCGGGGAGCTGTTTTTT. It codes for CASSVALKGASTGELFF. Supplemented by reference TRBV9 and TRBJ2-2, the full variable domain reads DSGVTQTPKHLITATGQRVTLRCSPRSGDLSVYWYQQSLDQGLQFLIQYYNGEERAKGNILERFSAQQFPDLHSELNLSSLELGDSALYFCASSVALKGASTGELFFGEGSRLTVL.

This clone is a singleton in its sample. The genes are TRBV9 and TRBJ2-1; TRBD2 matches 8 bases. The V gene end was trimmed by 1 base and the J gene end by 8 bases; junction bases not matched to a gene: 8. The V gene's germline CDR1 is SGDLS and CDR2 YYNGEE. The CDR3 extends over 15 amino acids. The CDR3 sequence: CASSVMSGGRDEQFF. The DNA of the CDR3 is TGTGCCAGCAGCGTAATGAGCGGGGGAAGGGATGAGCAGTTCTTC.

This rearrangement joins TRBV14 to TRBJ2-7; D is unresolved. CDR3 length equals 17 residues. Germline lookup yields CDR1 SGHDN and CDR2 FVKESK. V shed 5 bases and J shed 2 bases, with 22 bases lying between them. The CDR3 spells CASSSSSNVEAAYEQYF. The CDR3 bases are TGTGCCAGCAGCTCATCGTCGAATGTTGAGGCGGCCTACGAGCAGTACTTC.

The rearrangement links TRBV5-1 to TRBJ2-3; D possibly corresponds to TRBD2 (6 bases). There are 16 residues in the CDR3. V gave up 6 bases and J gave up 2 bases, with 19 bases separating them. The germline CDR1 and CDR2 sequences are SGHRS and YFSETQ. CDR3 in amino acids: CASISGSRTITDTQYF. The CDR3 coding sequence is TGCGCCAGCATTTCAGGGAGCAGGACTATCACAGATACGCAGTATTTT.

This chain connects TRBV6-5 to TRBJ2-6, with D tentatively TRBD1 (5 bases). V lost 7 bases to trimming and J lost 0 bases, with 7 bases between them. Germline-derived CDR1 and CDR2 are MNHEY and SVGAGI. The CDR3 has 14 residues. CDR3 residues: CASTDNSGANVLTF. The CDR3 coding sequence is TGTGCCAGCACGGACAACTCTGGGGCCAACGTCCTGACTTTC.

The J gene is TRBJ1-1, the V gene TRBV7-3, with 7 positions matching TRBD1. From germline, CDR1 is SGHTA and CDR2 FQGTGA. There are 14 residues in the CDR3. The V segment lost 4 bases and the J segment 3 bases; nucleotides outside the gene matches: 5. CDR3 nucleotides: TGTGCCAGCAGCTCGACAGGGATAGACACTGAAGCTTTCTTT. Amino acids: CASSSTGIDTEAFF.

The V gene is TRBV4-1, the J gene TRBJ2-7, with unresolved D. Germline assignment: CDR1 MGHRA and CDR2 YSYEKL. This CDR3 is built from 15 residues. Trimming cost V 0 bases and J 3 bases, with 12 bases left between them. In DNA form, the CDR3 reads TGCGCCAGCAGCCAAGAATCCGGGTTTGACTACGAGCAGTACTTC. The encoded protein is CASSQESGFDYEQYF.

The chain carries TRBV7-8 and TRBJ2-5; maybe TRBD2 (6 bases). This CDR3 comprises 14 residues. V was clipped by 5 bases and J by 4 bases, with 14 bases between them. The germline gives CDR1 SGHVS, CDR2 FQNEAQ. The CDR3 region is CASSRWEEVETQYF. DNA of the CDR3: TGTGCCAGCAGCCGCTGGGAGGAGGTAGAGACCCAGTACTTC. Looking up the rest from reference TRBV7-8 and TRBJ2-5 gives the full variable domain: GAGVSQSPRYKVAKRGQDVALRCDPISGHVSLFWYQQALGQGPEFLTYFQNEAQLDKSGLPSDRFFAERPEGSVSTLKIQRTQQEDSAVYLCASSRWEEVETQYFGPGTRLLVL.

The chain recombines TRBV19 with TRBJ2-1; TRBD2 aligns across 8 bases. Germline CDR1 is LNHDA and CDR2 is SQIVND (reference sequence). This CDR3 is built from 16 residues. V shed 7 bases, J shed 4 bases, and the junction held 12 bases outside the gene matches. CDR3 coding DNA: TGTGCCAGTAAGACGGGAGGGCCGAGGTCGTACAATGAGCAGTTCTTC. It is translated as CASKTGGPRSYNEQFF. Complete variable domain (other parts from reference TRBV19 and TRBJ2-1): DGGITQSPKYLFRKEGQNVTLSCEQNLNHDAMYWYRQDPGQGLRLIYYSQIVNDFQKGDIAEGYSVSREKKESFPLTVTSAQKNPTAFYLCASKTGGPRSYNEQFFGPGTRLTVL.

This chain uses TRBV10-3 with TRBJ1-2; perhaps TRBD1 as D (5 bases). There are 14 residues in the CDR3. The germline CDR1 and CDR2 sequences are ENHRY and SYGVKD. Deletions cut 6 bases from V and 4 bases from J, with 15 bases between. In DNA form, the CDR3 reads TGTGCCATCAGGGAGGTTGACAGACCCTATGGCTACACCTTC. It encodes CAIREVDRPYGYTF.

This chain joins TRBV7-9 and TRBJ1-2, with 8 bases identical to TRBD1. J was trimmed by 5 bases and V by 7 bases; bases with no gene match: 6. This CDR3 has 13 amino acids. The germline V gene encodes CDR1 SEHNR and CDR2 FQNEAQ (reference sequence). The CDR3 DNA reads TGTGCCAGCATTCCGGACAGGGTGTATGGCTACACCTTC. Translating it yields CASIPDRVYGYTF.